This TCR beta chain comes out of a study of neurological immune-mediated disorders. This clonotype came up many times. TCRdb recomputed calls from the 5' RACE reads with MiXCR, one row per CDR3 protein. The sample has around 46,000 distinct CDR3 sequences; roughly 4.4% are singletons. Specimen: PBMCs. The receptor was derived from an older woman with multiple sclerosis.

The CDR3, as DNA: TGTGCCAGCAGCTTAGGCCGTAGGTCCTATGGCTACACCTTC. This gives the protein CASSLGRRSYGYTF. V is TRBV13 and J is TRBJ1-2; no firm D call. CDR1 PRHDT and CDR2 FYEKMQ come from the germline V gene (reference sequence). Trimming removed 0 bases at V and 4 bases at J, with 9 bases between. CDR3 length equals 14 residues.